One and the same sample provided the 24 T cell receptor beta chains below, sequenced in a study of T cell responses to AZD1222 COVID-19 vaccine. Generated by immunoSEQ multiplex PCR, the TCRdb table keeps only in-frame clones and is missing some. The sample features more than 110,000 clones, with around 2.4% in its top ten. Source material: peripheral blood. The receptors derive from an adult in good health.

The chain links TRBV5-1 to TRBJ2-5, with D possibly being TRBD1 (6 bases). Trimming took off 0 bases at V and 4 bases at J, with 10 bases between the two ends. Germline CDR1 SGHRS, CDR2 YFSETQ. This CDR3 region has 14 residues. As DNA, the CDR3 is TGCGCCAGCAGCTTGGAAGGGGGATCAGAGACCCAGTACTTC. It yields the protein CASSLEGGSETQYF.

The chain couples TRBV2 to TRBJ1-5, with 8 nucleotides matching TRBD1. The V segment lost 6 bases and the J segment 4 bases; nucleotides outside the gene matches: 8. The CDR3 sequence is 15 residues long. The V gene's germline CDR1 is SNHLY and CDR2 FYNNEI. CDR3 sequence reads: CASSHDRGGNQPQHF. CDR3 DNA sequence: TGTGCCAGCAGCCATGACAGGGGAGGTAATCAGCCCCAGCATTTT.

The CDR3 DNA reads as TGTGCCAGCAGGGCGGACAGCCTCAATCAGCCCCAGCATTTT. Protein product: CASRADSLNQPQHF. V is TRBV2 and J is TRBJ1-5; D perhaps matches TRBD1 (6 bases). Trimming took 6 bases from V and 3 from J, leaving 12 bases between them. The CDR3 loop spans 14 amino acids. Germline CDR1 SNHLY, CDR2 FYNNEI.

This chain joins TRBV10-3 and TRBJ1-5; D not certain. The germline V gene has CDR1 ENHRY and CDR2 SYGVKD. Trimming pared 2 bases from V and 0 bases from J, leaving 8 bases between. This CDR3 has 15 residues. CDR3 nucleotides: TGTGCCATCAGTGAGACCGTGTATAGCAATCAGCCCCAGCATTTT. It specifies CAISETVYSNQPQHF.

The rearrangement joins TRBV6-1 to TRBJ2-1; D unclear. Deletions cut 2 bases from V and 6 bases from J, with 14 bases between. Germline values: CDR1 MNHNS, CDR2 SASEGT. The CDR3 totals 15 residues. The CDR3 spells CASSERARSRNEQFF. CDR3 nucleotide sequence: TGTGCCAGCAGTGAAAGGGCTAGGTCGCGCAATGAGCAGTTCTTC.

V and J are TRBV15 and TRBJ1-4; tentative D call: TRBD1 (6 bases). The CDR3 contains 16 residues. The germline V gene encodes CDR1 LNHNV and CDR2 YYDKDF (reference sequence). V dropped 5 bases and J dropped 10 bases, with 23 bases sitting between them. The CDR3 coding sequence is TGTGCCACCAGCGCCCGGGACACGAACACCATGGGAAAACTGTTTTTT. This encodes CATSARDTNTMGKLFF.

The rearrangement joins TRBV25-1 to TRBJ1-1; 11 nucleotides line up with TRBD1. Germline assignment: CDR1 MGHDK and CDR2 SYGVNS. J lost 3 bases, V lost 3 bases, and 9 bases had no gene match. The CDR3 loop spans 17 amino acids. In nucleotides, the CDR3 is TGTGCCAGCAGTGATCGGTGGGGACAGGGGGGGCACACTGAAGCTTTCTTT. Protein: CASSDRWGQGGHTEAFF. Complete variable domain (other parts from reference TRBV25-1 and TRBJ1-1): EADIYQTPRYLVIGTGKKITLECSQTMGHDKMYWYQQDPGMELHLIHYSYGVNSTEKGDLSSESTVSRIRTEHFPLTLESARPSHTSQYLCASSDRWGQGGHTEAFFGQGTRLTVV.

J is TRBJ2-5 and V is TRBV4-1; D may be TRBD1 (5 bases). V dropped 2 bases and J dropped 1 base, with 8 bases sitting between them. The CDR3 sequence is 14 residues long. CDR1 MGHRA and CDR2 YSYEKL come from the germline V gene. CDR3 sequence: CASSQQGSQETQYF. In nucleotides, the CDR3 is TGCGCCAGCAGCCAACAGGGATCCCAAGAGACCCAGTACTTC.

The chain uses TRBV12-3 or TRBV12-4 and TRBJ1-1; D not resolved. Trimming removed 2 bases at V and 11 bases at J, with 12 bases between. This CDR3 has 12 residues. CDR3 in DNA: TGTGCCAGCAGTTTATCCGTGTATGGGGCTTTCTTT. This codes for CASSLSVYGAFF.

The gene calls are TRBV9 and TRBJ2-7, with 9 bases aligning to TRBD2. Germline trimming cut 0 bases from V and 4 bases from J; bases unmatched to any gene: 2. Germline CDR1 reads SGDLS; CDR2 reads YYNGEE. The CDR3 consists of 14 residues. The CDR3 DNA sequence: TGTGCCAGCAGCGTAGGGCTAGCGGGGTACGAGCAGTACTTC. Its protein is CASSVGLAGYEQYF.

The chain recombines TRBV29-1 with TRBJ2-7; tentatively, D is TRBD1 (6 bases). Trimming took 6 bases from V and 4 from J, leaving 16 bases between them. The CDR3 totals 13 residues. Germline CDR1 SQVTM, CDR2 ANQGSEA. The CDR3 here is CSVARGVPYEQYF. CDR3 sequence (DNA): TGCAGCGTAGCCAGGGGAGTGCCTTACGAGCAGTACTTC.

The chain employs TRBV29-1 and TRBJ1-5; 9 positions agree with TRBD1. In germline, CDR1 is SQVTM, CDR2 ANQGSEA. The CDR3 length is 15 residues. J gave up 7 bases and V 7 bases, and 14 bases lay outside the gene matches. The CDR3 nucleotides are TGCAGCGGCCGAGACCTACAGGGGGCGGAACAGCCCCAGCATTTT. Encoded protein: CSGRDLQGAEQPQHF. The variable domain in full, completed from reference TRBV29-1 and TRBJ1-5, reads SAVISQKPSRDICQRGTSLTIQCQVDSQVTMMFWYRQQPGQSLTLIATANQGSEATYESGFVIDKFPISRPNLTFSTLTVSNMSPEDSSIYLCSGRDLQGAEQPQHFGDGTRLSIL.

The chain uses TRBV5-1 and TRBJ1-2; D not certain. CDR3 length: 13 residues. Trimming pared 0 bases from V and 3 bases from J, leaving 6 bases between. CDR1 and CDR2 from the germline V gene are SGHRS and YFSETQ. Written as DNA, the CDR3 is TGCGCCAGCAGCTTGGGGACGGACTATGGCTACACCTTC. Protein sequence: CASSLGTDYGYTF.

The gene calls are TRBV11-3 and TRBJ2-5; D is unresolved. The germline V gene encodes CDR1 SGHNT and CDR2 YENEEA. This CDR3 comprises 16 residues. Trimming shortened V by 1 base and J by 1 base, and 13 bases separated the two germline ends. The CDR3 loop is CASSLGGSGGQETQYF. CDR3 coding DNA: TGTGCCAGCAGCTTAGGTGGATCGGGTGGCCAAGAGACCCAGTACTTC. Complete variable domain (other parts from reference TRBV11-3 and TRBJ2-5): EAGVVQSPRYKIIEKKQPVAFWCNPISGHNTLYWYLQNLGQGPELLIRYENEEAVDDSQLPKDRFSAERLKGVDSTLKIQPAELGDSAVYLCASSLGGSGGQETQYFGPGTRLLVL.

The rearrangement uses TRBV9 and TRBJ1-1; TRBD1 is a possible D gene (6 bases). V gave up 0 bases and J gave up 3 bases, with 9 bases separating them. The CDR3 has 14 amino acids. Germline CDR1 and CDR2: SGDLS and YYNGEE. The chain's CDR3 is CASSVGDIYTEAFF. CDR3 bases: TGTGCCAGCAGCGTAGGGGACATTTACACTGAAGCTTTCTTT.

The chain is built from TRBV28 and TRBJ1-5; D uncertain. The CDR3 length is 12 residues. Trimming cost V 6 bases and J 3 bases, with 6 bases left between them. Germline V gene lookup returns CDR1 MDHEN and CDR2 SYDVKM. The CDR3 region has the DNA TGTGCCAGCAGGGCCTCCAATCAGCCCCAGCATTTT. This gives the protein CASRASNQPQHF.

The V and J genes are TRBV7-2 and TRBJ2-7; maybe TRBD2 (6 bases). Trimming left V 5 bases short and J 2 bases short, with 16 bases between. Germline lookup yields CDR1 SGHTA and CDR2 FQGNSA. This CDR3 comprises 15 residues. The CDR3 loop reads CASSLRDGLTYEQYF. The CDR3 DNA follows: TGTGCCAGCAGCCTCCGGGACGGACTAACCTACGAGCAGTACTTC.

The chain is built from TRBV5-4 and TRBJ2-5; 7 bases match TRBD1. This CDR3 has 14 residues. Per the germline V gene, CDR1 is SGHNT and CDR2 is YYREEE (reference sequence). The V gene end was trimmed by 2 bases and the J gene end by 7 bases; junction bases not matched to a gene: 8. Written as DNA, the CDR3 is TGTGCCAGCAGCTTAAACAGGGGCGCCGGGACCCAGTACTTC. Its protein is CASSLNRGAGTQYF.

V gene TRBV28 combines with J gene TRBJ1-6, with a weak D call TRBD1 (5 bases). The CDR3 is 14 amino acids. The V end lost 3 bases, the J end lost 13 bases, and 16 bases lay between the germline ends. Germline CDR1 is MDHEN and CDR2 is SYDVKM. The CDR3 sequence is CASSFRFGGDPLHF. The CDR3 nucleotides are TGTGCCAGCAGTTTCCGGTTCGGGGGGGATCCCCTCCACTTT.

The chain combines TRBV19 with TRBJ2-4; TRBD2 aligns across 14 bases. The length of the CDR3 is 19 residues. Looked up from germline, CDR1 is LNHDA and CDR2 is SQIVND (reference sequence). V was pared by 3 bases and J by 2 bases, with 9 bases of the junction left unmatched. The CDR3 protein is CASSISGTSGGITKNIQYF. The CDR3 bases are TGTGCCAGTAGTATCTCCGGGACTAGCGGGGGAATAACCAAAAACATTCAGTACTTC.

Concerning this clone: Additional DNA sequences in this sample encode the identical CDR3. The rearrangement joins TRBV15 to TRBJ1-3; D ambiguous. This CDR3 has 16 amino acids. From germline, CDR1 is LNHNV and CDR2 YYDKDF (reference sequence). V lost 0 bases, J lost 0 bases, and 9 bases lay in between. The CDR3 region is CATSRDLGSSGNTIYF. CDR3 nucleotides: TGTGCCACCAGCAGAGATTTAGGGAGCTCTGGAAACACCATATATTTT.

The chain employs TRBV19 and TRBJ1-2, with D unclear. The CDR3 is 14 amino acids. Trimming pared 4 bases from V and 5 bases from J, leaving 14 bases between. Germline lookup yields CDR1 LNHDA and CDR2 SQIVND (reference sequence). DNA of the CDR3: TGTGCCAGTAGTACCTCACGGGTCTCATATGGCTACACCTTC. Translation: CASSTSRVSYGYTF. The full variable domain, completed using reference TRBV19 and TRBJ1-2, is DGGITQSPKYLFRKEGQNVTLSCEQNLNHDAMYWYRQDPGQGLRLIYYSQIVNDFQKGDIAEGYSVSREKKESFPLTVTSAQKNPTAFYLCASSTSRVSYGYTFGSGTRLTVV.

The genes are TRBV2 and TRBJ2-3, with D unclear. The V gene lost 3 bases and the J gene lost 6 bases, with 7 bases spanning the gap. The CDR3 is made up of 12 amino acids. Germline CDR1 and CDR2: SNHLY and FYNNEI. The CDR3 DNA reads as TGTGCCAGCAGTGACGGCCAGGATACGCAGTATTTT. Its translation is CASSDGQDTQYF.

The rearrangement links TRBV19 to TRBJ1-2; 7 nucleotides match TRBD1. The CDR3 length is 16 residues. The V and J ends lost 5 bases and 0 bases, in that order; junction bases with no gene match: 9. Germline V gene lookup returns CDR1 LNHDA and CDR2 SQIVND (reference sequence). The CDR3 bases are TGTGCCAGTAGTCCGCAACTAACAGGGGCTAACTATGGCTACACCTTC. Encoded protein: CASSPQLTGANYGYTF.